This T cell receptor (beta chain) derives from a study of identical twins (TCRdb year 2016). For the study in its entirety: TCR alpha and beta repertoires from monozygotic twins, unrelated adults of various ages and cord blood were deep-sequenced to test whether fetal clonotypes persist. Replicate twin experiments were performed at different times using different library preparation protocols to rule out contamination. Study-wide findings and limitations: In monozygotic twins, recombination models systematically underestimated out-of-frame TCR alpha sharing, but the models matched the sharing seen between unrelated individuals. Abundant cord blood beta clonotypes had fewer insertions, young adult naive repertoires showed a similar but weaker trend, and memory repertoires showed no such trend. Zero-insertion analyses could be partly confounded by invariant T cells such as MAIT and iNKT, although diverse VJ usage argued against such confounding for most clonotypes. Out-of-frame TCR alpha sequences shared between twins showed an excess of low generation-probability sequences compared with coincidental sharing between unrelated individuals. A weaker excess of twin sharing was found in beta out-of-frame sequences because the signal-to-noise ratio was lowered by fewer shared sequences. Because the same donors could not be followed over many years, the conclusions depended on cross-sectional statistical analysis.

Every donor in the study was a healthy Caucasian. The twin cohort comprised three pairs of female monozygotic twins, all aged roughly 18 to 29 years. RNA for TCR libraries was isolated from peripheral blood mononuclear cells. Library generation was performed with 5' RACE. Sequencing relied on an Illumina HiSeq 2000. A universal primer binding site was introduced by template switching, and a unique molecular identifier was present in the final cDNA, enabling accurate counting of TCR cDNA molecules. Specific primers in the conserved constant-segment region were used to synthesize first-strand cDNA for TCR alpha and beta chains. To control for contamination, every cDNA library carried two barcodes: a SMART-Mk sample barcode plus Illumina barcodes. Two successive PCR steps introduced TruSeq adapter sequences along with Illumina sample barcodes. The Illumina HiSeq platform was used with custom primers to sequence TCR alpha and beta cDNA libraries. Per the source publication's procedure: Unique molecular identifiers were extracted from raw reads with MiGEC, and CDR3 positions were determined with MiXCR. Recombination models were inferred per individual with the repgenHMM and IGoR tools using an EM algorithm. Shared clonotypes were analyzed with the tcR package in R, and sharing was normalized by the product of cloneset sizes. Out-of-frame nonproductive sequences were analyzed to study raw recombination free of thymic and clonal selection effects. TCRdb trimmed public reads at Q25 via fastp, called clones via MiXCR and kept in-frame beta chains. Each entry is one CDR3 protein sequence, shown with its most common DNA and genes. The authors' filters were not applied to this entry. The sample table lists 700,000 or so distinct CDR3 sequences, 8% to 9% of them with a count of one. 0.85% to 1% of the sample goes to the ten largest clones.

Comment on this clonotype: What this receptor recognizes is not known. There are no base qualities to consult, and no much larger clone falls within one base.

From the cysteine through the phenylalanine, the CDR3 covers 15 amino acids. This entry keeps only the CDR3 DNA: 45 bases, framed from base 1. Here V drops 1 base and J drops 1 base, and the junction holds 4 bases not matched to any gene. The CDR1 and CDR2 encoded by the germline V gene (reference sequence) are DFQATT and SNEGSKA. The same specimen was also included in a second study, on yellow fever vaccine responses in identical twins. According to the second study: The T cell response to vaccination in identical twins was reported by the authors to appear partly convergent and partly personalized. Focusing on identical twins, the study followed the T cell clones that responded to the vaccine, and did so with precision.

The rearranged chain carries TRBV20-1 and TRBJ2-4; 7 bases in the junction line up with TRBD1. Specimen: PBMCs. The receptor comes from a woman between 18 and 30 years old in good health. The CDR3 region: CSARGDRVAKNIQYF. The DNA sequence is as follows: TGCAGTGCTAGAGGCGACAGGGTGGCCAAAAACATTCAGTACTTC.